The clone carrying this T cell receptor beta chain occurred a few times. The source of the sample is a study of blood T cell repertoires in COVID-19. Across the study: The study drew acute and convalescent COVID-19 samples from the United States, Italy and Spain. PBMCs, B-cell-depleted T cells, or T cells were the source of the cDNA or gDNA that made up the material.

Cohorts were determined from participant-reported clinical history. Data came from immunoSEQ multiplex PCR; TCRdb stores just in-frame clones and leaves some out. The sample has 310,000 or so clones, approximately 88% seen once. The receptor comes from a woman aged 40-49 years who had recovered from COVID-19. Sequences were obtained from PBMCs or T cells enriched from blood (not recorded which).

This CDR3 reads CASSVAGRDTGELFF. CDR3 nucleotide sequence: TGTGCCAGCAGCGTGGCGGGGCGCGATACCGGGGAGCTGTTTTTT. This chain connects TRBV9 to TRBJ2-2; tentatively, D is TRBD2 (6 bases). The CDR3 is 15 amino acids. V lost 2 bases, J lost 5 bases, and 13 bases lay in between. The germline V gene has CDR1 SGDLS and CDR2 YYNGEE.